A single T cell receptor (beta chain) is shown here with its context. Antigen specificity is unknown. At sampling all donors were nominally healthy, likely with unrecorded immune exposures. This sample is part of a study of cytomegalovirus exposure and HLA in healthy donors. The CDR3 contains 15 residues. The germline CDR1 and CDR2 sequences are MGHRA and YSYEKL. V was clipped by 2 bases and J by 0 bases, with 8 bases between them. Whole-study findings and limits: TCR beta V segments were, for the most part, productive about 87% or about 30% of the time in an earlier analysis. Some highly shared sequence variants likely arose as a pipeline artifact.

It was with 60 Vbeta and 13 Jbeta primers that the PCR ran. Data came from immunoSEQ multiplex PCR; TCRdb stores just in-frame clones and leaves some out. The sample lists some 140,000 clones, 70% to 80% occurring once. This chain uses TRBV4-1 with TRBJ1-3; D gene unclear. Sequenced material: PBMCs. This sequence originates from a woman in her forties or fifties in good health and CMV-seropositive. The CDR3 sequence is CASSQSTNSGNTIYF. In DNA, the CDR3 is TGCGCCAGCAGCCAATCTACGAACTCTGGAAACACCATATATTTT.